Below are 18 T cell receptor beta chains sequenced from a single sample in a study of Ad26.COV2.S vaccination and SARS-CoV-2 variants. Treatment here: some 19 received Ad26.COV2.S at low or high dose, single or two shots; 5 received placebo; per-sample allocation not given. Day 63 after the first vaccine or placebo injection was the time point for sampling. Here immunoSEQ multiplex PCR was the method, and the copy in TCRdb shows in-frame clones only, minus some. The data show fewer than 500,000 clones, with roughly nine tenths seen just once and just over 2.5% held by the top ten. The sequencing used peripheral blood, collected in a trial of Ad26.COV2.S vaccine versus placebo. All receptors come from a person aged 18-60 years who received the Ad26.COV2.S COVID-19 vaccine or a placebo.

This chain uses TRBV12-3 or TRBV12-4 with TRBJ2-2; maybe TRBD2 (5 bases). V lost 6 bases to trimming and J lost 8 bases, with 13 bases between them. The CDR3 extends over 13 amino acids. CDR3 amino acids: CASSGRGRGELFF. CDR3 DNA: TGTGCCAGCAGCGGACGAGGGAGAGGGGAGCTGTTTTTT.

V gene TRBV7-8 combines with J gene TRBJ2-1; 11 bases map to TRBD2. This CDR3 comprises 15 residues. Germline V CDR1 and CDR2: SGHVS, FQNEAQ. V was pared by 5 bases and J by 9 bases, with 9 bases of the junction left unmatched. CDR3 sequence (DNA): TGTGCCAGCAGCGATCTAGCGGGAGGTTATAGTGAGCAGTTCTTC. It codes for CASSDLAGGYSEQFF.

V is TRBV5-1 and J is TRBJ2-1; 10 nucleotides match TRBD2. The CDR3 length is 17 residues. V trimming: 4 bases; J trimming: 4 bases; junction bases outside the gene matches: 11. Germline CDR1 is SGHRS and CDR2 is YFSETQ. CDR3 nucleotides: TGCGCCAGCAGCGTAGGACTAGCGGCCCTCCCTTACAATGAGCAGTTCTTC. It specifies CASSVGLAALPYNEQFF.

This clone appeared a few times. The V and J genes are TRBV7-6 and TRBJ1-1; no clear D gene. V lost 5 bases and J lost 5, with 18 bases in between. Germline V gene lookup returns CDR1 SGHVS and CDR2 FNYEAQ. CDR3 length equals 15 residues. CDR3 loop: CASSQGKGTGTEAFF. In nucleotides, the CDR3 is TGTGCCAGCAGCCAAGGGAAGGGTACGGGGACTGAAGCTTTCTTT.

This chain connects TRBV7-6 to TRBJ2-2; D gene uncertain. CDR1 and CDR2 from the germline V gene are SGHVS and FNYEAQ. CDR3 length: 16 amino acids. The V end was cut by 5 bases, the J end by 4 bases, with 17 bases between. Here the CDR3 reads CASSPVVGLGTGELFF. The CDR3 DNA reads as TGTGCCAGCAGCCCGGTCGTGGGCCTGGGCACCGGGGAGCTGTTTTTT. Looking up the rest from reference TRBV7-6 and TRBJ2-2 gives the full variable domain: GAGVSQSPRYKVTKRGQDVALRCDPISGHVSLYWYRQALGQGPEFLTYFNYEAQQDKSGLPNDRFSAERPEGSISTLTIQRTEQRDSAMYRCASSPVVGLGTGELFFGEGSRLTVL.

This CDR3 reads CASGLGLPGTDTQYF. CDR3 nucleotide sequence: TGTGCCAGCGGACTGGGACTCCCCGGGACAGATACGCAGTATTTT. The chain uses TRBV25-1 and TRBJ2-3; maybe TRBD2 (6 bases). Trimming removed 8 bases at V and 3 bases at J, with 18 bases between. The CDR3 has 15 amino acids. Germline lookup yields CDR1 MGHDK and CDR2 SYGVNS.

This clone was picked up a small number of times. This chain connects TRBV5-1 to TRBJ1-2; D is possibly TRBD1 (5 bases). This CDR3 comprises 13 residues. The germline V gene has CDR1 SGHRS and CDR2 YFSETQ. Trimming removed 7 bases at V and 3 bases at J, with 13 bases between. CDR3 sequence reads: CASGRGYDYGYTF. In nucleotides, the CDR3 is TGCGCCAGCGGGAGGGGCTATGACTATGGCTACACCTTC.

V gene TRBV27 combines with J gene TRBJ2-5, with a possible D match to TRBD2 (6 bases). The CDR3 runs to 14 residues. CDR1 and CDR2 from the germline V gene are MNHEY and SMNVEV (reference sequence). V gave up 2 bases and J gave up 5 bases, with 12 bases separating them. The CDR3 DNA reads TGTGCCAGCAGTTTAGACAGACGGGGGGAGACCCAGTACTTC. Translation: CASSLDRRGETQYF.

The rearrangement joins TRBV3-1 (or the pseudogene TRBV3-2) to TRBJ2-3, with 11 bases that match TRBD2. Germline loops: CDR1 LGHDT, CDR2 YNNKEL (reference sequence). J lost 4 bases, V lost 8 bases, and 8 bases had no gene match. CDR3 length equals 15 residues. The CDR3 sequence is CASGLAGGPADTQYF. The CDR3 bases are TGTGCCAGCGGTTTAGCGGGAGGGCCGGCAGATACGCAGTATTTT.

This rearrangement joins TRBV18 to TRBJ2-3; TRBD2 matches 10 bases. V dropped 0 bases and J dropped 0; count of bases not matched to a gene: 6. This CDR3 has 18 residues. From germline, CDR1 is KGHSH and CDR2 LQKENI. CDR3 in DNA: TGTGCCAGCTCACCACCGTGGGTAGCGGGAGGTAGCACAGATACGCAGTATTTT. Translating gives CASSPPWVAGGSTDTQYF.

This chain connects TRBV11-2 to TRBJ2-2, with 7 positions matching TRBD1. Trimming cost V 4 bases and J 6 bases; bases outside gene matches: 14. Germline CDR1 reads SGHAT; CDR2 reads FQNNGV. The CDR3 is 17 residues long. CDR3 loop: CASSSRQGSQSAGELFF. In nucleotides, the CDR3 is TGTGCCAGCAGCTCAAGACAGGGCAGTCAGTCGGCCGGGGAGCTGTTTTTT. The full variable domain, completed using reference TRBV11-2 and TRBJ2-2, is EAGVAQSPRYKIIEKRQSVAFWCNPISGHATLYWYQQILGQGPKLLIQFQNNGVVDDSQLPKDRFSAERLKGVDSTLKIQPAKLEDSAVYLCASSSRQGSQSAGELFFGEGSRLTVL.

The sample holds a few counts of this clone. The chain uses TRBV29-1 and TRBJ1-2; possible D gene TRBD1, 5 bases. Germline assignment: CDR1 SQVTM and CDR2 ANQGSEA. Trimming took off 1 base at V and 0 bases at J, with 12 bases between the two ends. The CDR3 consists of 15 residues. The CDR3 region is CSVEGDSNPNYGYTF. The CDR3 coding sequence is TGCAGCGTTGAAGGGGACTCGAACCCTAACTATGGCTACACCTTC. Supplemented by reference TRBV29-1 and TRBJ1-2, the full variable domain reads SAVISQKPSRDICQRGTSLTIQCQVDSQVTMMFWYRQQPGQSLTLIATANQGSEATYESGFVIDKFPISRPNLTFSTLTVSNMSPEDSSIYLCSVEGDSNPNYGYTFGSGTRLTVV.

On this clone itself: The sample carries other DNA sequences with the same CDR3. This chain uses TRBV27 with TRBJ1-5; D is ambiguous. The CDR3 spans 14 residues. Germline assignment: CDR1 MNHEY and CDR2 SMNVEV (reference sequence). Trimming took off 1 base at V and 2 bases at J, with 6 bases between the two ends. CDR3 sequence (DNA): TGTGCCAGCAGTTTATTGGGAGGCAATCAGCCCCAGCATTTT. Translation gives CASSLLGGNQPQHF.

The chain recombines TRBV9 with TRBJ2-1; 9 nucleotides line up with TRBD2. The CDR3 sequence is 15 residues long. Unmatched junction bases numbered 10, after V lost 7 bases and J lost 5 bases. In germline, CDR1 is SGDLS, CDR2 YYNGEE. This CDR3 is CASARWASGDNEQFF. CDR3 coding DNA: TGTGCCAGCGCCAGGTGGGCTAGCGGGGACAATGAGCAGTTCTTC.

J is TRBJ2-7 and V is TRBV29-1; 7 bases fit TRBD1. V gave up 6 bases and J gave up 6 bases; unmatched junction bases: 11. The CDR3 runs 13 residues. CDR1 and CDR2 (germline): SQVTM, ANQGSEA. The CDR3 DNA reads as TGCAGCGTCATGACAGGGCCCCCATCCGAGCAGTACGTC. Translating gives CSVMTGPPSEQYV.

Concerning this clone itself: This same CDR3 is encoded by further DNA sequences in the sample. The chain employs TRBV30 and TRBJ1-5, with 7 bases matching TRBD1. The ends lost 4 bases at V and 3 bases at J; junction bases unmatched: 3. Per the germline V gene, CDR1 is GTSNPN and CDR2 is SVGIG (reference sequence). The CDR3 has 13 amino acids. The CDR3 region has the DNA TGTGCCTGGACGACAGGGCTCAATCAGCCCCAGCATTTT. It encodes CAWTTGLNQPQHF.

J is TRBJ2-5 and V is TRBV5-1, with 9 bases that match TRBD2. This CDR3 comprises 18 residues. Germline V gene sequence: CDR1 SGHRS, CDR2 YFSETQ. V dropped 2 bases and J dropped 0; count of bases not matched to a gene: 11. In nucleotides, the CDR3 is TGCGCCAGCAGCTTCGGGACTAGCCGATCTTGGTACCAAGAGACCCAGTACTTC. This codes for CASSFGTSRSWYQETQYF.

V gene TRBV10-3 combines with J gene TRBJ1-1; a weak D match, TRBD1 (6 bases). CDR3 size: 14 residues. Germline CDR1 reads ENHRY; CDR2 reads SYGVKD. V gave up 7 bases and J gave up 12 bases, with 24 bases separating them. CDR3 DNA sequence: TGTGCCATCACTCCCGGGGGGACCGGGGGCGTTACTTTCTTT. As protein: CAITPGGTGGVTFF.